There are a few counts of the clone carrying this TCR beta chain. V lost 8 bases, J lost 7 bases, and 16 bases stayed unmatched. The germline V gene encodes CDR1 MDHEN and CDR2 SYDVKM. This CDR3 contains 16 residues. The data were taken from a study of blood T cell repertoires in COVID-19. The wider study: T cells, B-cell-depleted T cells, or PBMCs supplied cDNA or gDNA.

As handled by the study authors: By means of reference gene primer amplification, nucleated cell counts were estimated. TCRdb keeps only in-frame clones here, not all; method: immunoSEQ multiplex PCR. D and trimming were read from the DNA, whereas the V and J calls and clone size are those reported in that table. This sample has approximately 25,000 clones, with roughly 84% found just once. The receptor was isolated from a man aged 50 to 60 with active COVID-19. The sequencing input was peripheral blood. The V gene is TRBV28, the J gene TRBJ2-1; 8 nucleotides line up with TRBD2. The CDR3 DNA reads TGTGCCAGCTCCTCCAGGGGACTAGGGTTCAGAAATGAGCAGTTCTTC. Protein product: CASSSRGLGFRNEQFF.